The 27 T cell receptor beta chains below come from one sample, sequenced in a study of T cells after yellow fever vaccination. TCRdb processed the 5' RACE reads anew with MiXCR; each CDR3 protein has one entry. The sample holds over 200,000 distinct CDR3 sequences, 5.5% to 8.5% seen once. The sample in question was CD4+ T cells sorted from PBMCs, obtained on the day of the yellow fever booster vaccination. These receptors were collected from a man aged 30-40 years who received the YFV17D yellow fever vaccine.

This clonotype was found many times. The chain links TRBV5-1 to TRBJ2-1; 8 positions agree with TRBD2. From germline, CDR1 is SGHRS and CDR2 YFSETQ. V dropped 5 bases and J dropped 4; count of bases not matched to a gene: 5. The CDR3 extends over 14 amino acids. The CDR3 spells CASRASGSYNEQFF. CDR3 in DNA: TGCGCCAGCAGAGCGAGCGGGAGTTACAATGAGCAGTTCTTC. Variable domain in full (rest from reference TRBV5-1 and TRBJ2-1): KAGVTQTPRYLIKTRGQQVTLSCSPISGHRSVSWYQQTPGQGLQFLFEYFSETQRNKGNFPGRFSGRQFSNSRSEMNVSTLELGDSALYLCASRASGSYNEQFFGPGTRLTVL.

With respect to this clonotype: With a much larger clone just one base away, this may be a read error. The chain has TRBV6-2 or TRBV6-3 and TRBJ2-5; either TRBD1 or TRBD2 may fit D (5 bases each). The CDR3 is 14 residues long. Germline V gives CDR1 MNHEY, CDR2 SVGEGT. The CDR3 is CASSPPVGAENQYF. Written as DNA, the CDR3 is TGTGCCAGCAGTCCCCCTGTCGGGGCGGAGAACCAGTACTTC.

This clonotype was counted many times. This chain links TRBV4-3 with TRBJ2-1; D gene unclear. The V end was cut by 1 base, the J end by 1 base, with 8 bases between. Germline V lookup: CDR1 LGHNA, CDR2 YSLEER. The CDR3 length is 15 residues. CDR3 sequence: CASSQAPQSYNEQFF. The CDR3 nucleotides read TGCGCCAGCAGCCAAGCCCCCCAGTCCTACAATGAGCAGTTCTTC.

This clonotype occurred a few times. The CDR3: CASSLERPGLAGGSYNEQFF. CDR3 coding DNA: TGTGCCAGCAGCTTAGAGCGACCGGGACTAGCGGGGGGCTCCTACAATGAGCAGTTCTTC. The V gene is TRBV11-2, the J gene TRBJ2-1; 15 nucleotides match TRBD2. Germline V gives CDR1 SGHAT, CDR2 FQNNGV. CDR3 length: 20 residues. V shed 0 bases and J 0 bases; nucleotides not matched to a gene: 6.

Many counts were recorded for this clonotype. The chain carries TRBV7-2 and TRBJ2-7; D gene ambiguous. In germline, CDR1 is SGHTA, CDR2 FQGNSA. The CDR3 has 12 amino acids. Trimming took 3 bases from V and 9 from J, leaving 12 bases between them. The CDR3 DNA is TGTGCCAGCAGCTTGGATCGCTCTGGGCAGTACTTC. Translating it yields CASSLDRSGQYF.

In its sample, this clonotype was seen a few times. V and J are TRBV7-9 and TRBJ2-7; 9 bases agree with TRBD2. The CDR3 is 16 amino acids. CDR1 is SEHNR, CDR2 FQNEAQ, per germline (reference sequence). V lost 5 bases, J lost 1 base, and 9 bases stayed unmatched. In nucleotides, the CDR3 is TGTGCCAGCAGCCTGGTCCTAGCGGGATGGTCCTACGAGCAGTACTTC. Translating gives CASSLVLAGWSYEQYF. Filled out from reference TRBV7-9 and TRBJ2-7, the complete variable domain reads DTGVSQNPRHKITKRGQNVTFRCDPISEHNRLYWYRQTLGQGPEFLTYFQNEAQLEKSRLLSDRFSAERPKGSFSTLEIQRTEQGDSAMYLCASSLVLAGWSYEQYFGPGTRLTVT.

This clonotype was counted many times. The J gene is TRBJ2-2, the V gene TRBV2; D is unresolved. Germline CDR1 is SNHLY and CDR2 is FYNNEI. Between the trimmed V and J ends, which lost 3 bases and 6 bases, there was a span of 8 bases. This CDR3 region has 13 residues. The CDR3 DNA sequence: TGTGCCAGCAGTGAGCAAGGTGCCGGGGAGCTGTTTTTT. Protein: CASSEQGAGELFF.

This clonotype was seen a few times. The chain combines TRBV29-1 with TRBJ2-3; D might be TRBD2 (5 bases). V lost 2 bases to trimming and J lost 3 bases, with 6 bases between them. The germline V gene encodes CDR1 SQVTM and CDR2 ANQGSEA. The CDR3 consists of 12 residues. The CDR3 DNA follows: TGCAGCGTTGAAAGAGGGACAGATACGCAGTATTTT. Its protein is CSVERGTDTQYF.

Ten or more counts support this clonotype. The chain couples TRBV3-1 to TRBJ2-7; D ambiguous. CDR1 LGHDT and CDR2 YNNKEL come from the germline V gene (reference sequence). CDR3 length: 11 residues. Trimming shortened V by 3 bases and J by 6 bases, and 6 bases separated the two germline ends. CDR3 amino acids: CASSHALEQYF. In DNA form, the CDR3 reads TGTGCCAGCAGCCATGCTCTCGAGCAGTACTTC.

This clonotype was counted at least ten times. This sequence joins TRBV7-2 and TRBJ2-1; D perhaps matches TRBD1 (5 bases). Germline V gene lookup returns CDR1 SGHTA and CDR2 FQGNSA. The CDR3 runs 13 residues. Trimming removed 5 bases at V and 8 bases at J, with 13 bases between. Written as DNA, the CDR3 is TGTGCCAGCAGCGGCCAGGGTGGCGATGAGCAGTTCTTC. It codes for CASSGQGGDEQFF.

This clonotype was detected only a few times. The V call is TRBV30, the J call TRBJ1-1, with no clear D. Trimming stripped 0 bases from V and 5 bases from J, with 13 bases between. Germline CDR1 is GTSNPN and CDR2 is SVGIG (reference sequence). The CDR3 contains 14 residues. CDR3 sequence (DNA): TGTGCCTGGAGTGTTTACGCCCCGGGGACTGAAGCTTTCTTT. It yields the protein CAWSVYAPGTEAFF.

The chain uses TRBV20-1 and TRBJ2-1; 12 nucleotides match TRBD2. Germline V lookup: CDR1 DFQATT, CDR2 SNEGSKA (reference sequence). This CDR3 contains 16 residues. The CDR3 sequence is CRVTSGRMGSYNEQFF. The CDR3 DNA reads TGCAGGGTTACTAGCGGGAGGATGGGCTCCTACAATGAGCAGTTCTTC.

The chain combines TRBV5-5 with TRBJ2-7, with a weak D call TRBD2 (5 bases). The germline CDR1 and CDR2 sequences are SGHKS and YYEKEE (reference sequence). V was clipped by 0 bases and J by 2 bases, with 12 bases between them. CDR3 length equals 15 residues. Here the CDR3 DNA reads TGTGCCAGCAGCTTGGTGTCCGACGGGACCTACGAGCAGTACTTC. Translating gives CASSLVSDGTYEQYF.

This clonotype has at least ten counts. The chain links TRBV4-2 to TRBJ2-1; the match to TRBD2 covers 14 bases. Germline CDR1 LGHNA, CDR2 YNFKEQ. With V trimmed by 0 bases and J by 4 bases, 2 bases remained unmatched. The CDR3 is made up of 17 amino acids. CDR3 nucleotide sequence: TGTGCCAGCAGCCAAGATTGGACTAGCGGGAGGTACAATGAGCAGTTCTTC. It encodes CASSQDWTSGRYNEQFF.

V is TRBV29-1 and J is TRBJ2-5; D is unclear. The CDR3 has 13 amino acids. The ends were cut back, 4 bases at V and 5 bases at J, with 14 bases in the middle. CDR1 is SQVTM and CDR2 is ANQGSEA in the germline V gene. The CDR3 DNA follows: TGCAGCGTTGCCTTGACGATGGGGGAGACCCAGTACTTC. Protein product: CSVALTMGETQYF.

The chain recombines TRBV11-1 with TRBJ2-5; 10 bases line up with TRBD2. The length of the CDR3 is 18 residues. With 5 bases clipped from V and 3 bases from J, the junction kept 15 bases outside the gene matches. CDR1 and CDR2 (germline): SGHAT, FQDESV (reference sequence). Here the CDR3 reads CASSPRLTSGNIEETQYF. As DNA, the CDR3 is TGTGCCAGCAGCCCTCGCCTCACTAGCGGGAATATCGAAGAGACCCAGTACTTC. The complete variable domain, with remaining parts taken from reference TRBV11-1 and TRBJ2-5, reads EAEVAQSPRYKITEKSQAVAFWCDPISGHATLYWYRQILGQGPELLVQFQDESVVDDSQLPKDRFSAERLKGVDSTLKIQPAELGDSAMYLCASSPRLTSGNIEETQYFGPGTRLLVL.

This rearrangement joins TRBV7-2 to TRBJ2-5; D ambiguous. With 0 bases removed from V and 0 bases from J, the gap between germline ends came to 5 bases. Germline V gives CDR1 SGHTA, CDR2 FQGNSA. The CDR3 runs 14 residues. The CDR3, as DNA: TGTGCCAGCAGCTTAGCTGGTTACCAAGAGACCCAGTACTTC. Amino acid sequence: CASSLAGYQETQYF.

This clonotype appeared many times. V gene TRBV7-2 combines with J gene TRBJ2-2; D perhaps matches TRBD1 (6 bases). The V gene lost 4 bases and the J gene lost 14 bases, with 17 bases spanning the gap. This CDR3 has 13 amino acids. CDR1 and CDR2 (germline): SGHTA, FQGNSA. The CDR3 nucleotides are TGTGCCAGCAGCTGGGGACATACCTTTCCCCTGTTTTTT. This encodes CASSWGHTFPLFF.

In its sample, this clonotype was seen many times. This rearrangement joins TRBV28 to TRBJ2-7; 8 bases fit TRBD2. J gave up 7 bases and V 6 bases, and 17 bases lay outside the gene matches. Germline V lookup: CDR1 MDHEN, CDR2 SYDVKM. The CDR3 consists of 16 residues. The CDR3 loop reads CASRALGAGDKREQYF. CDR3 DNA sequence: TGTGCCAGCAGGGCCCTGGGAGCGGGAGATAAAAGGGAGCAGTACTTC.

The gene calls are TRBV7-6 and TRBJ1-6; weak D call: TRBD1 (5 bases). Germline lookup yields CDR1 SGHVS and CDR2 FNYEAQ. V lost 8 bases and J 10 bases, leaving 21 bases between the germline ends. The CDR3 totals 15 residues. The chain's CDR3 is CASPIGEQGGSPLHF. The CDR3 coding sequence is TGTGCCAGCCCCATCGGTGAGCAGGGTGGCTCACCCCTCCACTTT.

CDR3 sequence reads: CASSPGTGGRGTGELFF. The DNA for the CDR3 is TGTGCCAGCAGCCCTGGGACAGGGGGCAGAGGCACCGGGGAGCTGTTTTTT. The chain uses TRBV4-2 and TRBJ2-2, with 12 bases aligning to TRBD1. Germline V gene sequence: CDR1 LGHNA, CDR2 YNFKEQ. The length of the CDR3 is 17 residues. V shed 4 bases, J shed 4 bases, and the junction held 7 bases outside the gene matches.

This clonotype has just one count. A clone one base away is much larger, so this may be a read error. This sequence joins TRBV5-5 and TRBJ2-5; unclear D gene. Germline CDR1 is SGHKS and CDR2 is YYEKEE (reference sequence). The V end lost 7 bases, the J end lost 8 bases, and 6 bases lay between the germline ends. The CDR3 consists of 9 residues. In nucleotides, the CDR3 is TGTGCCAGCCCGATAACCCAGTACTTC. Protein: CASPITQYF.

This clonotype has only a few counts. The chain uses TRBV12-3 or TRBV12-4 and TRBJ2-3, with TRBD2 matching 12 bases. Trimming removed 4 bases from V and 5 bases from J; junction bases left unmatched: 4. CDR3 size: 15 residues. The CDR3, as DNA: TGTGCCAGCAGTTCCAAGACTAGCGGGAGAGATACGCAGTATTTT. Amino acids: CASSSKTSGRDTQYF.

This chain connects TRBV5-1 to TRBJ2-1, with 7 bases fitting TRBD2. The ends lost 2 bases at V and 4 bases at J; junction bases unmatched: 6. The germline V gene has CDR1 SGHRS and CDR2 YFSETQ. The CDR3 consists of 15 residues. The CDR3 nucleotides are TGCGCCAGCAGCTTCGCCCTAGCGGTATACAATGAGCAGTTCTTC. Translated: CASSFALAVYNEQFF. The whole variable domain, remainder taken from reference TRBV5-1 and TRBJ2-1, is KAGVTQTPRYLIKTRGQQVTLSCSPISGHRSVSWYQQTPGQGLQFLFEYFSETQRNKGNFPGRFSGRQFSNSRSEMNVSTLELGDSALYLCASSFALAVYNEQFFGPGTRLTVL.

The chain links TRBV6-5 to TRBJ2-5; D is perhaps TRBD2 (5 bases). Trimming cost V 0 bases and J 4 bases, with 15 bases left between them. The germline gives CDR1 MNHEY, CDR2 SVGAGI. This CDR3 contains 16 residues. The CDR3 DNA sequence: TGTGCCAGCAGTTACTCGATTCCCGACCGGGGAGAGACCCAGTACTTC. This encodes CASSYSIPDRGETQYF.

This clonotype came up a few times. The gene calls are TRBV5-1 and TRBJ1-5; 8 bases fit TRBD1. Unmatched junction bases numbered 5, after V lost 5 bases and J lost 7 bases. The CDR3 is 13 amino acids. Per the germline V gene, CDR1 is SGHRS and CDR2 is YFSETQ. The CDR3 loop is CASRTGAGQPQHF. The CDR3 DNA sequence: TGCGCCAGCAGGACAGGGGCCGGGCAGCCCCAGCATTTT.

In this sample, this clonotype turned up many times. CDR3 sequence: CASSRGRDYEQYF. In nucleotides, the CDR3 is TGTGCCAGCTCCAGGGGCAGGGACTACGAGCAGTACTTC. J is TRBJ2-7 and V is TRBV6-5; a weak D match, TRBD1 (6 bases). Looked up from germline, CDR1 is MNHEY and CDR2 is SVGAGI. V was cut by 8 bases and J by 3 bases, with 14 bases left in between. This CDR3 is 13 amino acids long.